This TCR beta chain came from a study of cytomegalovirus exposure and HLA in healthy donors. Study-wide background: Prior work identified some 120 million unique TCR beta sequences in around 170 million T cells. Study conclusions and caveats: Across HLA loci, a later analysis found differing TCR association rates, with DRB1 most and HLA-C fewest. A previous analysis found most TCR beta V segments productive roughly 87% or roughly 30% of the time.

PCR employed 60 Vbeta and 13 Jbeta primers. TCRdb's table, derived via immunoSEQ multiplex PCR, lists solely in-frame clones and lacks some. The data show about 120,000 clones, around 74% seen once. From germline, CDR1 is MDHEN and CDR2 SYDVKM. Trimming cost V 2 bases and J 7 bases; bases outside gene matches: 10. There are 15 residues in the CDR3. Comment on this clone: Its antigen is undetermined.

Sequencing input: PBMCs. The chain links TRBV28 to TRBJ2-5, with 7 bases lining up with TRBD2. The sequence came from a man aged 55 to 69 in good health and CMV-seropositive. CDR3 nucleotide sequence: TGTGCCAGCAGTTTAACGGGAGGTACCTCTGGGACCCAGTACTTC. It codes for CASSLTGGTSGTQYF.